This T cell receptor (beta chain) was identified in a study of T cell repertoires in cytomegalovirus infection. Study in general: CMV infection plus the matching HLA type was flagged by public TCR beta signatures.

Study-level results: Summed public TCR beta family frequency identified CMV carriers bearing the relevant HLA. HLA-C-restricted, CMV-specific TCR beta clonotypes were dominant ex vivo.

One entry per CDR3 protein, called by TCRdb with MiXCR from the reads. Found here are roughly 250,000 distinct CDR3 sequences, approximately 13% of them singletons; the top ten hold 1.6%. This clonotype was found many times. The antigen is unknown. V shed 1 base and J shed 0 bases, with 10 bases lying between them. The CDR3 covers 15 residues. CDR1 is LNHDA and CDR2 is SQIVND in the germline V gene (reference sequence). The rearrangement uses TRBV19 and TRBJ2-7; D might be TRBD1 (6 bases). What was sequenced was PBMCs. This clonotype was obtained from a human donor in good health (CMV status not recorded). Some clones in this sample may be carry-over from other donors' samples. The DNA of the CDR3 is TGTGCCAGTAGTATAGCCTCGGACAGCTCCTACGAGCAGTACTTC. It yields the protein CASSIASDSSYEQYF.